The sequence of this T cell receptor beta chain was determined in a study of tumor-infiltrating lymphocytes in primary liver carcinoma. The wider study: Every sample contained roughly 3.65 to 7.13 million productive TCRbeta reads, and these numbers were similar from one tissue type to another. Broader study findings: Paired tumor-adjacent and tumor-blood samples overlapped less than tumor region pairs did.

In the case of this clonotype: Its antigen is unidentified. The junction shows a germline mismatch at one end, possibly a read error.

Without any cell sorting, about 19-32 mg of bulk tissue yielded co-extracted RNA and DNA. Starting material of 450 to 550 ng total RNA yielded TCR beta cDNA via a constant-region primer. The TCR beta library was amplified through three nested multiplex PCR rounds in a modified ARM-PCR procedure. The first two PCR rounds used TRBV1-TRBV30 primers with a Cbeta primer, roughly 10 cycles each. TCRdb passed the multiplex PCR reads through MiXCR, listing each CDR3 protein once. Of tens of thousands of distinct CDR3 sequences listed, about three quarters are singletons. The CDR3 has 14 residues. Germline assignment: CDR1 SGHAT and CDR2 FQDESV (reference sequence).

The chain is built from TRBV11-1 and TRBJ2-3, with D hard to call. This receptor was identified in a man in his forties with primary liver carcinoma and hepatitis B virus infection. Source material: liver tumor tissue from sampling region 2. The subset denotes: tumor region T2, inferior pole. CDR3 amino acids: CASSPKGPFDTLYF. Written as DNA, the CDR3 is TGTGCCAGCAGCCCTAAGGGCCCGTTTGATACGCTGTATTTT.